This T cell receptor beta chain is from a study of CD8 T cells in Susac syndrome. Whole-study findings and limits: The study admitted that it had a relatively small number of individuals in its TCR sequencing and HLA analysis.

About 0.5 to 1 ug RNA was reverse transcribed with random hexamers. Amplification of TCR beta CDR3 spanned 54 Vbeta and 13 Jbeta via immunoSEQ multiplex PCR. TCRdb redid the calling of the immunoSEQ multiplex PCR reads with MiXCR, one entry per CDR3 protein. The table has roughly 140,000 distinct CDR3 sequences, about 94% seen once; the top ten hold roughly 0.21%. Trimming left V 0 bases short and J 8 bases short, with 17 bases between. The CDR3 length is 16 residues. Germline V gene lookup returns CDR1 MNHEY and CDR2 SVGAGI. Comment on this clonotype: Its matching antigen is unknown.

This TCR was sampled from a human donor with multiple sclerosis. V gene TRBV6-5 combines with J gene TRBJ2-1, with TRBD2 as a possible D gene (6 bases). Sequencing input: CD8+ T cells from PBMCs. In DNA, the CDR3 is TGTGCCAGCAGTTACTCGGGCGGGATAGGTTTGCATGAGCAGTTCTTC. Protein: CASSYSGGIGLHEQFF.